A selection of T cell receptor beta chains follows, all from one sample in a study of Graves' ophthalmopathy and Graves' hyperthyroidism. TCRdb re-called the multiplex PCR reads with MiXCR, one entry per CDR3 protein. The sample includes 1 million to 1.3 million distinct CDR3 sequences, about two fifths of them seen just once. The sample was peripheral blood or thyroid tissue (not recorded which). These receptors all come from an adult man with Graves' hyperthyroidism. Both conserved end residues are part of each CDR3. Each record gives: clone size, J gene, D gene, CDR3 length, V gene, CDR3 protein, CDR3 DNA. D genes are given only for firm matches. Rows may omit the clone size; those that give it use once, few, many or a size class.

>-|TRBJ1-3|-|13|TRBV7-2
CASSSVAGGTIYF
TGTGCCAGCAGCTCGGTAGCGGGAGGCACCATATATTTT
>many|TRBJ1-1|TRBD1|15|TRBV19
CASSIGGQGITEAFF
TGTGCCAGTAGTATCGGGGGACAGGGGATCACTGAAGCTTTCTTT
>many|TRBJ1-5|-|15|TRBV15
CATSRADTRNQPQHF
TGTGCCACCAGCAGAGCTGACACCCGCAATCAGCCCCAGCATTTT
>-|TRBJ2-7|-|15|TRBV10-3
CASWQTGTIAYEQYF
TGTGCCAGTTGGCAAACCGGGACAATCGCCTACGAGCAGTACTTC
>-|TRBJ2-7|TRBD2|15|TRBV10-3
CAISDSGSGGHEQYF
TGTGCCATCAGCGACTCAGGTAGCGGGGGCCACGAGCAGTACTTC
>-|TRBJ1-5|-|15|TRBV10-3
CAISELGGSNQPQHF
TGTGCCATCAGTGAGCTGGGAGGGAGCAATCAGCCCCAGCATTTT
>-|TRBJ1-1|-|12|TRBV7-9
CASAVQNTEAFF
TGTGCCAGCGCGGTACAGAACACTGAAGCTTTCTTT
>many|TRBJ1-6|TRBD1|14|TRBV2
CASRGQGVHSPLHF
TGTGCCAGCAGGGGACAGGGGGTTCATTCACCCCTCCACTTT
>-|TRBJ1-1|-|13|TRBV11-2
CASSLGVNTEALF
TGTGCCAGCAGCCTCGGGGTGAACACTGAAGCTCTCTTT
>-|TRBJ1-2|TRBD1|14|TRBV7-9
CAGSLGGGQSPLTF
TGTGCTGGCAGCTTAGGCGGGGGACAGTCCCCCTTAACCTTC
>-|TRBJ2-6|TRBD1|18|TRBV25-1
CASSDAGGRDSGANVLTF
TGTGCCAGCAGTGACGCAGGGGGCCGCGACTCTGGGGCCAACGTCCTGACTTTC
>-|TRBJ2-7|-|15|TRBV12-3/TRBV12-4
CASSLGAARLYEQYF
TGTGCCAGCAGTTTAGGGGCTGCCAGACTCTACGAGCAGTACTTC
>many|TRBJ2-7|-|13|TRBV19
CASSKGEDYEQYF
TGTGCCAGTAGTAAAGGCGAGGACTACGAGCAGTACTTC
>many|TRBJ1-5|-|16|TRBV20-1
CSARGNWDEGPAAQHF
TGCAGTGCTAGAGGTAATTGGGACGAGGGGCCCGCGGCCCAGCATTTT
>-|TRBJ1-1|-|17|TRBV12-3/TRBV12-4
CASGFFGVGHLNTEAFF
TGTGCTAGTGGTTTTTTCGGTGTCGGACACCTGAACACTGAAGCTTTCTTT
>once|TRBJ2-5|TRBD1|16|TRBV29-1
CSATPGTGGYQETQYF
TGCAGCGCCACCCCAGGGACAGGGGGCTACCAAGAGACCCAGTACTTC
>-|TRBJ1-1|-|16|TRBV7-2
CASRMGGRIRVTEAFF
TGTGCCAGCAGGATGGGGGGGCGCATCCGGGTCACTGAAGCTTTCTTT
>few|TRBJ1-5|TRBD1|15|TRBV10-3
CASKVGQGSNQPQHF
TGTGCCAGTAAAGTGGGACAGGGTAGCAATCAGCCCCAGCATTTT
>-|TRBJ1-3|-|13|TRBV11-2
CASSWDTRNTMYF
TGTGCCAGCAGCTGGGACACCAGAAACACCATGTATTTT
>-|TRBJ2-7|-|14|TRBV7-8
CASSASGRAVEQYF
TGTGCCAGCAGTGCGAGCGGGCGGGCCGTCGAGCAGTACTTC
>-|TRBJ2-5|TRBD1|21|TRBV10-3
CAISESWVVPESSGGQETQYF
TGTGCCATCAGTGAGAGTTGGGTGGTACCGGAAAGTTCAGGGGGTCAAGAGACCCAGTACTTC
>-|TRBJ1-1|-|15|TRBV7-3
CASSSVPSPDAEAFF
TGTGCCAGCAGCTCAGTACCGTCCCCTGACGCTGAAGCTTTCTTT
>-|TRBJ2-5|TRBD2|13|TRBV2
CASSEGTSGAQYF
TGTGCCAGCAGTGAAGGGACTAGCGGGGCCCAGTACTTC
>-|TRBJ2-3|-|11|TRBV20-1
CSAADSKQQYF
TGCAGTGCCGCCGACTCGAAACAGCAGTATTTT
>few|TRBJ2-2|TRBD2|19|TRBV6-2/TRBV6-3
CASSYSQLAGYGATGELFF
TGTGCCAGCAGTTACTCGCAACTAGCGGGATATGGGGCCACCGGGGAGCTGTTTTTT
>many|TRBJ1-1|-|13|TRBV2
CASSEGVNTEAFF
TGTGCCAGCAGTGAGGGAGTGAACACTGAAGCTTTCTTT
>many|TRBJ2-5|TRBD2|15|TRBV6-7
CASTRTSRLQETQYF
TGTGCCAGCACCCGGACTAGCAGACTTCAAGAGACCCAGTACTTC
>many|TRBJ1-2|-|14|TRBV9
CASSVATGPYGYTF
TGTGCCAGCAGCGTTGCCACAGGGCCCTATGGCTACACCTTC
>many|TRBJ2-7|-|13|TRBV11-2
CASSLVGASEQYF
TGTGCCAGCAGCTTAGTTGGGGCATCCGAGCAGTACTTC
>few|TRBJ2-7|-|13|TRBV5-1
CASSSEGIDEQYF
TGCGCCAGCAGCTCGGAGGGGATCGACGAGCAGTACTTC
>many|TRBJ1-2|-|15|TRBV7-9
CASSPWSASLYGYTF
TGTGCCAGCAGCCCCTGGTCGGCCAGCCTATATGGCTACACCTTC
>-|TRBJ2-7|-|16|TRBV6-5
CASSYDRKTNTYEQYF
TGTGCCAGCAGTTACGACAGGAAAACAAACACCTACGAGCAGTACTTC
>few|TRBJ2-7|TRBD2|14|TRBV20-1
CSAWNTGGPLEQYF
TGCAGTGCCTGGAACACGGGAGGGCCTCTCGAGCAGTACTTC
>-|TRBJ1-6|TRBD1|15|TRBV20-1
CSAPRTGDYNSPLHF
TGCAGTGCCCCAAGGACAGGAGATTATAATTCACCCCTCCACTTT
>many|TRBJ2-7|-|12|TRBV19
CASSPGDGEQYF
TGTGCCAGTAGCCCAGGGGACGGCGAGCAGTACTTC
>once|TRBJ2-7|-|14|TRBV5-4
CASSPRGQSDEQYF
TGTGCCAGCAGCCCCAGGGGTCAGAGTGATGAGCAGTACTTC
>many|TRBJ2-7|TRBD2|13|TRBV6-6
CASSWASGYEQYF
TGTGCCAGCAGTTGGGCTAGCGGGTACGAGCAGTACTTC
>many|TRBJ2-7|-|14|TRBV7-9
CASSFAGNSYEQYF
TGTGCCAGCAGCTTTGCAGGGAACAGCTACGAGCAGTACTTC
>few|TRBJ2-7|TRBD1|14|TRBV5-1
CASHTGTGFYEQYF
TGCGCCAGTCATACCGGGACAGGGTTCTACGAGCAGTACTTC
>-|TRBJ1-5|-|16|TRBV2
CASSFRPGTSIQPQHF
TGTGCCAGCAGTTTCCGCCCCGGGACTTCAATTCAGCCCCAGCATTTT
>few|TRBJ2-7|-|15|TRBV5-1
CASSSTPTGLGEQYF
TGCGCCAGCAGCTCGACACCGACAGGTTTGGGCGAGCAGTACTTC
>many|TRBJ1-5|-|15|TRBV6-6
CASSYSQGPNQPQHF
TGTGCCAGCAGTTACTCGCAGGGGCCCAATCAGCCCCAGCATTTT
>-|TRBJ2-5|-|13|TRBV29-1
CSVEGTAGETQYF
TGCAGCGTTGAGGGGACGGCCGGGGAGACCCAGTACTTC
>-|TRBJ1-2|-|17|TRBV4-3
CASSQISLGRTNYGYTF
TGCGCCAGCAGCCAGATAAGCCTGGGACGAACCAACTATGGCTACACCTTC
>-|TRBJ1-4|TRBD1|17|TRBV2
CASSERTGAATNEKLFF
TGTGCCAGCAGTGAAAGGACAGGGGCAGCAACTAATGAAAAACTGTTTTTT
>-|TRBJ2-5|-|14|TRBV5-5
CASSRDISGKTQYF
TGTGCCAGCAGTAGGGACATCTCGGGGAAGACCCAGTACTTC
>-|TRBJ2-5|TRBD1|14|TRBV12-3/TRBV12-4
CASRGQENRKTQYF
TGTGCCAGCAGGGGACAGGAAAATAGGAAGACCCAGTACTTC
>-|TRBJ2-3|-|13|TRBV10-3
CAIRSSELDTQYF
TGTGCCATCAGGAGTAGCGAGCTAGATACGCAGTATTTT
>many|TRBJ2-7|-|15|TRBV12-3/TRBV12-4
CASSGKTNSTYEQYF
TGTGCCAGCAGTGGCAAGACTAACTCCACCTACGAGCAGTACTTC
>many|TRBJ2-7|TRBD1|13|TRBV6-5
CASQGQGKYEQYF
TGTGCCAGCCAGGGACAGGGGAAATACGAGCAGTACTTC
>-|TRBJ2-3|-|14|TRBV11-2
CASSLQAGTDTQYF
TGTGCCAGCAGCTTACAGGCCGGCACAGATACGCAGTATTTT
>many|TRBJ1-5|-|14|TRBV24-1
CATSDLGENQPQHF
TGTGCCACCAGTGATTTGGGAGAGAATCAGCCCCAGCATTTT
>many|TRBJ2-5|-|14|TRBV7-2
CACRRNPSLETQYF
TGTGCCTGCAGACGGAACCCGAGCTTAGAGACCCAGTACTTC
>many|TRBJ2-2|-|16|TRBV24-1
CATSDVLGSWTGELFF
TGTGCCACCAGTGATGTTCTGGGCAGCTGGACCGGGGAGCTGTTTTTT
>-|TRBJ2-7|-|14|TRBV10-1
CASSGGRQGYEQYF
TGCGCCAGCAGTGGTGGTCGGCAGGGCTACGAGCAGTACTTC